Following are 26 T cell receptor beta chains from one sample sequenced in a study of T-cell reconstitution after alpha-beta-depleted transplantation in children. Construction of the TCRbeta library involved unique molecular identifiers. Via MiXCR, TCRdb re-called the PCR reads, giving one row per CDR3 protein. The top ten clones hold around 5.6% of a sample with roughly 100,000 distinct CDR3 sequences, around 5.9% of them seen once. Here the sequenced sample was PBMCs, mostly from graft donor cells, taken 60 days after TCRalphabeta/CD19-depleted stem cell transplant. These receptors were taken from a female patient aged 2 to 10 who had a stem cell transplant for Fanconi anemia, so the T cells may come from the graft donor.

The V gene is TRBV5-1, the J gene TRBJ2-7; no reliable D call. Germline assignment: CDR1 SGHRS and CDR2 YFSETQ. The CDR3 spans 11 residues. The germline V and J ends were trimmed by 0 bases and 7 bases, with 5 bases remaining between them. The CDR3 DNA follows: TGCGCCAGCAGCTTGGCGAGGGAGCAGTACTTC. Translating gives CASSLAREQYF.

This chain joins TRBV7-3 and TRBJ2-6; D remains unclear. The germline V gene has CDR1 SGHTA and CDR2 FQGTGA. The CDR3 totals 15 residues. V was pared by 5 bases and J by 0 bases, with 8 bases between. The CDR3 DNA reads TGTGCCAGCAGCCCCGGGTCCTCTGGGGCCAACGTCCTGACTTTC. It codes for CASSPGSSGANVLTF.

This clonotype was found many times. The CDR3 region has the DNA TGTGCCAGCAGTCTAGCGGGAGCGTTCACAGATACGCAGTATTTT. This codes for CASSLAGAFTDTQYF. The rearrangement links TRBV28 to TRBJ2-3, with 10 bases that match TRBD2. Looked up from germline, CDR1 is MDHEN and CDR2 is SYDVKM. Trimming took 5 bases from V and 2 from J; bases not matched to a gene: 4. The CDR3 is 15 amino acids.

This clonotype has just a few counts. The V gene is TRBV5-6, the J gene TRBJ2-5; a possible D gene is TRBD1 (5 bases). Germline-derived CDR1 and CDR2 are SGHDT and YYEEEE. This CDR3 spans 16 amino acids. V dropped 3 bases and J dropped 1 base, with 16 bases sitting between them. The DNA for the CDR3 is TGTGCCAGCAGCTCTACAGGATGGGCTGTCCAAGAGACCCAGTACTTC. This codes for CASSSTGWAVQETQYF.

This clonotype was seen many times. The rearrangement uses TRBV7-2 and TRBJ2-3; maybe TRBD1 (5 bases). Germline V gene lookup returns CDR1 SGHTA and CDR2 FQGNSA. This CDR3 is 14 amino acids long. Trimming shortened V by 1 base and J by 1 base, and 6 bases separated the two germline ends. CDR3 residues: CASSLEGRTDTQYF. CDR3 coding DNA: TGTGCCAGCAGCTTAGAGGGGCGCACAGATACGCAGTATTTT.

Many counts were recorded for this clonotype. The rearrangement joins TRBV20-1 to TRBJ2-1, with 10 bases matching TRBD2. The length of the CDR3 is 15 residues. The germline gives CDR1 DFQATT, CDR2 SNEGSKA (reference sequence). Trimming at V came to 3 bases and at J to 4 bases, leaving 6 bases not matched to a gene. The CDR3 is CSARGLAGAYNEQFF. The DNA of the CDR3 is TGCAGTGCTAGGGGCCTAGCGGGGGCGTACAATGAGCAGTTCTTC.

The chain is built from TRBV7-3 and TRBJ2-1; no definite D call. This CDR3 contains 12 residues. CDR1 and CDR2 from the germline V gene are SGHTA and FQGTGA. V was pared by 4 bases and J by 5 bases, with 6 bases between. In nucleotides, the CDR3 is TGTGCCAGCAGCTGGAACAACAATGAGCAGTTCTTC. Its translation: CASSWNNNEQFF.

This clonotype was found a few times. This chain joins TRBV28 and TRBJ2-5; no definite D call. The CDR3 loop spans 13 amino acids. The germline CDR1 and CDR2 sequences are MDHEN and SYDVKM. The V and J ends lost 2 bases and 5 bases respectively, with 9 bases between them. As DNA, the CDR3 is TGTGCCAGCAGTTTAAGGAACCCGGAGACCCAGTACTTC. It yields the protein CASSLRNPETQYF. The full variable domain, completed using reference TRBV28 and TRBJ2-5, is DVKVTQSSRYLVKRTGEKVFLECVQDMDHENMFWYRQDPGLGLRLIYFSYDVKMKEKGDIPEGYSVSREKKERFSLILESASTNQTSMYLCASSLRNPETQYFGPGTRLLVL.

This clonotype occurred many times. This chain joins TRBV29-1 and TRBJ2-7, with TRBD1 as a possible D gene (6 bases). Germline-derived CDR1 and CDR2 are SQVTM and ANQGSEA. Trimming removed 3 bases at V and 0 bases at J, with 6 bases between. The CDR3 totals 12 residues. The CDR3 sequence: CSVEDSSYEQYF. The CDR3 DNA sequence: TGCAGCGTTGAGGACAGCTCCTACGAGCAGTACTTC.

This clonotype was seen only a few times. The gene calls are TRBV2 and TRBJ2-5; perhaps TRBD2 as D (6 bases). The V gene's germline CDR1 is SNHLY and CDR2 FYNNEI. The CDR3 is 10 amino acids. V was cut by 8 bases and J by 13 bases, with 14 bases left in between. CDR3 sequence (DNA): TGTGCCAGCGGGGGTGGGGACTCGTACTTC. Translated: CASGGGDSYF.

This clonotype was recorded a few times. The chain carries TRBV6-5 and TRBJ1-2; 8 bases line up with TRBD1. The J segment lost 1 base and the V segment lost 6 bases, leaving 7 bases of the junction unmatched. The V gene's germline CDR1 is MNHEY and CDR2 SVGAGI. This CDR3 is 15 amino acids long. DNA for the CDR3: TGTGCCAGCAGGTCCGGACAGGGATATAACTATGGCTACACCTTC. Residues: CASRSGQGYNYGYTF.

Regarding this clonotype: Its ends do not fully match the called genes, so a read error is possible. The V gene is TRBV3-1, the J gene TRBJ2-5, with D tentatively TRBD1 (5 bases). CDR1 LGHDT and CDR2 YNNKEL come from the germline V gene (reference sequence). The CDR3 runs 17 residues. CDR3 sequence (DNA): TGTGCCACCAGCCAAGCCGTCCCTTGGAGACAGCAAGAGACCCAGTACTTC. This gives the protein CATSQAVPWRQQETQYF.

This clonotype has more than one count but fewer than ten. The rearrangement joins TRBV5-1 to TRBJ2-7, with D possibly matching TRBD2 (6 bases). From germline, CDR1 is SGHRS and CDR2 YFSETQ. The CDR3 covers 15 residues. Trimming removed 5 bases from V and 2 bases from J, with 17 bases in between. The CDR3 DNA follows: TGCGCCAGCAGTCTCCCAGCGGGCCCCACCTACGAGCAGTACTTC. It is translated as CASSLPAGPTYEQYF.

This clonotype appeared many times. J is TRBJ2-3 and V is TRBV27; 9 bases are a match to TRBD2. The CDR3 runs to 17 residues. The J segment lost 2 bases and the V segment lost 4 bases, leaving 10 bases of the junction unmatched. Germline loops: CDR1 MNHEY, CDR2 SMNVEV (reference sequence). The CDR3 is CASSSTRTSDTTDTQYF. The DNA for the CDR3 is TGTGCCAGCAGTTCAACTCGGACTAGCGATACCACAGATACGCAGTATTTT.

This clonotype was seen ten or more times. This chain connects TRBV15 to TRBJ1-6; D gene uncertain. V lost 0 bases and J 7 bases, leaving 4 bases between the germline ends. CDR3 size: 13 residues. Germline values: CDR1 LNHNV, CDR2 YYDKDF (reference sequence). In DNA, the CDR3 is TGTGCCACCAGCAGAGATGGGAATTCACCCCTCCACTTT. The encoded protein is CATSRDGNSPLHF.

The chain couples TRBV20-1 to TRBJ2-3; D remains ambiguous. Trimming removed 3 bases from V and 5 bases from J, with 18 bases in between. Germline values: CDR1 DFQATT, CDR2 SNEGSKA (reference sequence). This CDR3 is 15 amino acids long. CDR3 protein: CSASPPIGYEDTQYF. CDR3 in DNA: TGCAGTGCTAGTCCGCCAATTGGGTATGAAGATACGCAGTATTTT.

This chain uses TRBV18 with TRBJ2-7, with 8 bases that match TRBD2. Germline CDR1 is KGHSH and CDR2 is LQKENI. J gave up 3 bases and V 6 bases, and 10 bases lay outside the gene matches. This CDR3 has 15 amino acids. The CDR3, as DNA: TGTGCCAGCTCGCAAACCGGGGGGGCCGGCTACGAGCAGTACTTC. Its protein product is CASSQTGGAGYEQYF.

This clonotype came up many times. The J gene is TRBJ2-7, the V gene TRBV9; TRBD1 might be the D (6 bases). Trimming left V 0 bases short and J 4 bases short, with 11 bases between. Per germline, CDR1 SGDLS and CDR2 YYNGEE. The CDR3 runs 14 residues. CDR3 DNA sequence: TGTGCCAGCAGCGTAGATCCAGGGGCGTACGAGCAGTACTTC. This codes for CASSVDPGAYEQYF.

This clonotype was recorded at least ten times. The J gene is TRBJ2-3, the V gene TRBV27; TRBD2 matches at 10 bases. The trim removed 3 bases at V and 4 bases at J, leaving 7 bases unmatched. The germline V gene encodes CDR1 MNHEY and CDR2 SMNVEV (reference sequence). The CDR3 spans 16 residues. The CDR3 here is CASSFLSGGAADTQYF. The CDR3 nucleotides read TGTGCCAGCAGTTTTCTGAGCGGGGGGGCCGCAGATACGCAGTATTTT.

In its sample, this clonotype was seen many times. This chain links TRBV28 with TRBJ2-3, with 14 nucleotides matching TRBD2. J was trimmed by 5 bases and V by 3 bases; bases with no gene match: 1. This CDR3 has 15 residues. The germline gives CDR1 MDHEN, CDR2 SYDVKM. Here the CDR3 reads CASSLGLAGEDTQYF. The CDR3 region has the DNA TGTGCCAGCAGTTTGGGACTAGCGGGAGAAGATACGCAGTATTTT.

This clonotype was counted only a few times. The chain carries TRBV20-1 and TRBJ2-5, with TRBD2 matching 11 bases. This CDR3 has 17 amino acids. Losses at the gene ends were 2 bases for V and 2 bases for J; bases not matched to a gene: 10. Germline V gene lookup returns CDR1 DFQATT and CDR2 SNEGSKA (reference sequence). The DNA of the CDR3 is TGCAGTGCTAGATTACTCGGGACTAGCGGCCTACAAGAGACCCAGTACTTC. Its translation: CSARLLGTSGLQETQYF.

This clonotype was counted at least ten times. This chain joins TRBV5-1 and TRBJ1-1; D remains ambiguous. V dropped 4 bases and J dropped 4 bases, with 11 bases sitting between them. CDR3 length: 13 amino acids. Germline CDR1 SGHRS, CDR2 YFSETQ. The CDR3 coding sequence is TGCGCCAGCAGCACGGGAGAAGGCACTGAAGCTTTCTTT. Protein sequence: CASSTGEGTEAFF.

The chain is built from TRBV6-1 and TRBJ2-3, with D tentatively TRBD1 (6 bases). Germline V CDR1 and CDR2: MNHNS, SASEGT. The CDR3 is 16 residues long. Trimming took 6 bases from V and 14 from J, leaving 30 bases between them. The CDR3 region is CASRSHSPGAGDMAYF. As DNA, the CDR3 is TGTGCCAGCAGATCCCATAGTCCAGGGGCCGGGGATATGGCGTATTTT.

This clonotype was recorded many times. This sequence joins TRBV21-1 and TRBJ2-7; no DNA check was done on the table's D call, TRBD2. TRBV21-1 has pseudogene status. This CDR3 comprises 12 residues. This CDR3 is CASSSLAGGDNF. As DNA, the CDR3 is TGTGCCAGCAGTTCACTAGCGGGGGGAGATAACTTC.

V is TRBV24-1 and J is TRBJ2-3; 10 bases agree with TRBD2. Germline loops: CDR1 KGHDR, CDR2 SFDVKD. The length of the CDR3 is 15 residues. V was pared by 9 bases and J by 3 bases, with 8 bases of the junction left unmatched. CDR3 in DNA: TGTGCCACCGCGCTGGCTAGCGGGGGAACAGATACGCAGTATTTT. Residues: CATALASGGTDTQYF.

This chain uses TRBV12-3 or TRBV12-4 with TRBJ2-1, with 10 bases aligning to TRBD2. The trim removed 3 bases at V and 4 bases at J, leaving 12 bases unmatched. The CDR3 loop spans 18 amino acids. The CDR3 DNA reads TGTGCCAGCAGTTTCGCTCGCAGCGGGAGGGCTTTATACAATGAGCAGTTCTTC. Residues: CASSFARSGRALYNEQFF.